The present entry profiles one TCR beta chain with its context. This sample was taken from a study of blood T cell repertoires in COVID-19. About the study: T cells, B-cell-depleted T cells, or PBMCs supplied cDNA or gDNA.

As handled by the study authors: From reference gene primer amplification, estimates of nucleated cell counts were derived. Libraries were prepared by immunoSEQ multiplex PCR; TCRdb keeps only in-frame clonotypes and omits some of them. The V and J calls and clone size come from that table; D and trimming were worked out from the DNA. The sample records approximately 250,000 clones, approximately 85% being singletons. The sequencing sample was made of peripheral blood. The sequence was collected from a man aged 50 or older with acute or convalescent COVID-19.

The chain's CDR3 is CASSHSGVDNSPLHF. As DNA, the CDR3 is TGTGCCAGCAGCCATTCCGGGGTGGATAATTCACCCCTCCACTTT. V usage is TRBV7-6 and J usage is TRBJ1-6; D is uncertain. Germline V gene lookup returns CDR1 SGHVS and CDR2 FNYEAQ. This CDR3 is built from 15 residues. V was clipped by 5 bases and J by 5 bases, with 13 bases between them.